A single T cell receptor (beta chain) is shown here with its context. The antigen is undetermined. From germline, CDR1 is DFQATT and CDR2 SNEGSKA (reference sequence). The CDR3 extends over 14 amino acids. V lost 5 bases and J lost 8, with 19 bases in between. Constant-region reverse primers amplified full-length variable regions, followed by semi-nested Nested Universal Primer A PCR. TCRdb reprocessed the 5' RACE reads with MiXCR, giving one entry per CDR3 protein. The sample yields roughly 64,000 distinct CDR3 sequences, roughly 22% seen once. Study-wide results and limits: Tumor Tregs overlapped most with tumor, then blood, naive CD4+ cells.

CD4+CD45RO+CD25- cells were isolated as memory CD4+ T cells. This chain uses TRBV20-1 with TRBJ2-1; TRBD2 is a possible D gene (6 bases). The sample consisted of memory CD4+ T cells sorted from a lymph node. Subset reported: memory CD4+ T cells, CD4+CD45RO+CD25-. The origin of this receptor is a female donor with breast cancer. CDR3 residues: CSAGRDPLRDEQFF. CDR3 DNA sequence: TGCAGTGCTGGGCGGGACCCCCTAAGAGATGAGCAGTTCTTC.